These 26 T cell receptor beta chains originate from one sample sequenced in a study of blood T cell repertoires in COVID-19. Only in-frame clones appear in the TCRdb table, and some are missing; sequencing was by immunoSEQ multiplex PCR. The repertoire consists of 85,000 to 120,000 clones, with over 55% occurring once and the leading ten covering about 1%. The sequencing sample was made of peripheral blood. The receptor source for this set is a human donor with acute or convalescent COVID-19. The donor label of this sample is uncertain.

The chain uses TRBV15 and TRBJ2-5, with 10 nucleotides matching TRBD1. This CDR3 is built from 15 residues. Trimming at V came to 1 base and at J to 7 bases, leaving 6 bases not matched to a gene. Germline V gene data show CDR1 as LNHNV and CDR2 as YYDKDF (reference sequence). CDR3 region: CATSRGDRGLVTQYF. Written as DNA, the CDR3 is TGTGCCACCAGCAGAGGTGACAGGGGGCTCGTGACCCAGTACTTC. Full variable domain (rest looked up from reference TRBV15 and TRBJ2-5): DAMVIQNPRYQVTQFGKPVTLSCSQTLNHNVMYWYQQKSSQAPKLLFHYYDKDFNNEADTPDNFQSRRPNTSFCFLDIRSPGLGDTAMYLCATSRGDRGLVTQYFGPGTRLLVL.

This clone has a single count. V usage is TRBV6-5 and J usage is TRBJ2-7; the D gene is possibly TRBD2 (6 bases). The germline V gene encodes CDR1 MNHEY and CDR2 SVGAGI. The CDR3 consists of 14 residues. V was pared by 5 bases and J by 0 bases, with 11 bases between. DNA for the CDR3: TGTGCCAGCAGTACTAATAGCGGCTCCTACGAGCAGTACTTC. This sequence encodes CASSTNSGSYEQYF.

This clone was found a few times. The chain is built from TRBV2 and TRBJ1-3; 7 bases agree with TRBD1. J was trimmed by 2 bases and V by 5 bases; bases with no gene match: 12. The CDR3 has 17 amino acids. Per the germline V gene, CDR1 is SNHLY and CDR2 is FYNNEI. The CDR3 DNA reads as TGTGCCAGCAGTCTACAGGACAACAGGGGAGCTGGAAACACCATATATTTT. Translating it yields CASSLQDNRGAGNTIYF.

The chain employs TRBV12-3 or TRBV12-4 and TRBJ1-2; no firm D call. V lost 4 bases to trimming and J lost 10 bases, with 10 bases between them. The CDR3 has 11 residues. Written as DNA, the CDR3 is TGTGCCAGCAGTTACGGGTATTCCTACACCTTC. Protein sequence: CASSYGYSYTF.

The chain employs TRBV29-1 and TRBJ2-3; 10 positions agree with TRBD2. The CDR3 spans 15 residues. Germline lookup yields CDR1 SQVTM and CDR2 ANQGSEA. With 5 bases clipped from V and 2 bases from J, the junction kept 7 bases outside the gene matches. The CDR3 reads CSVSKRGGSTDTQYF. DNA for the CDR3: TGCAGCGTTTCCAAGCGGGGGGGGTCCACAGATACGCAGTATTTT.

This clone was seen a handful of times. The chain joins TRBV19 to TRBJ1-2; a weak D match, TRBD1 (6 bases). This CDR3 is built from 15 residues. V was cut by 4 bases and J by 8 bases, with 20 bases left in between. Germline V lookup: CDR1 LNHDA, CDR2 SQIVND (reference sequence). The CDR3 nucleotides are TGTGCCAGTAGTACCCAACCCGGACAGTCCTTCGGCTACACCTTC. Protein: CASSTQPGQSFGYTF.

The rearrangement uses TRBV7-7 and TRBJ2-5; maybe TRBD1 (6 bases). V lost 6 bases to trimming and J lost 2 bases, with 13 bases between them. The germline CDR1 and CDR2 sequences are SSHAT and FNYEAQ (reference sequence). CDR3 length: 14 amino acids. CDR3 coding DNA: TGTGCCAGCAGTTCAGGGGCCCCTCAAGAGACCCAGTACTTC. Protein: CASSSGAPQETQYF.

The rearrangement links TRBV30 to TRBJ1-2; possible D gene TRBD1, 6 bases. Trimming took 2 bases from V and 5 from J, leaving 18 bases between them. The length of the CDR3 is 15 residues. Germline lookup yields CDR1 GTSNPN and CDR2 SVGIG (reference sequence). The CDR3 sequence: CAWSTKDRVKYGYTF. CDR3 DNA sequence: TGTGCCTGGAGTACCAAGGACAGAGTAAAATATGGCTACACCTTC.

This chain uses TRBV28 with TRBJ1-5; possible D gene TRBD1, 5 bases. This CDR3 has 15 amino acids. CDR1 is MDHEN, CDR2 SYDVKM, per germline. With 2 bases removed from V and 0 bases from J, the gap between germline ends came to 8 bases. This CDR3 reads CASSLQGASNQPQHF. The CDR3 DNA is TGTGCCAGCAGTTTACAGGGTGCTAGCAATCAGCCCCAGCATTTT.

The V and J genes are TRBV5-8 and TRBJ1-1, with TRBD1 identical over 7 bases. The germline V gene has CDR1 SGHTS and CDR2 YDEGEE. Trimming took 2 bases from V and 8 from J; bases not matched to a gene: 12. The length of the CDR3 is 15 residues. The CDR3 DNA follows: TGTGCCAGCAGCTTTGCCGGGACAGCCCTATTAGAAGCTTTCTTT. Its translation is CASSFAGTALLEAFF.

The chain uses TRBV7-8 and TRBJ2-3; possible D gene TRBD1, 6 bases. There are 16 residues in the CDR3. Trimming left V 5 bases short and J 0 bases short, with 15 bases between. CDR1 and CDR2 (germline): SGHVS, FQNEAQ. The CDR3 DNA reads as TGTGCCAGCAGCCCCCGACAGGCTTTTAGCACAGATACGCAGTATTTT. This gives the protein CASSPRQAFSTDTQYF.

The V gene is TRBV7-8, the J gene TRBJ1-5, with TRBD1 identical over 7 bases. The CDR3 is 13 residues long. Germline CDR1 is SGHVS and CDR2 is FQNEAQ. V lost 7 bases to trimming and J lost 2 bases; unmatched junction nucleotides: 2. Here the CDR3 reads CASNDRGNQPQHF. The CDR3 DNA follows: TGTGCCAGCAACGACAGGGGCAATCAGCCCCAGCATTTT.

J is TRBJ1-2 and V is TRBV6-2 or TRBV6-3; D not certain. Trimming left V 2 bases short and J 8 bases short, with 12 bases between. CDR1 and CDR2 from the germline V gene are MNHEY and SVGEGT. This CDR3 contains 13 residues. CDR3 coding DNA: TGTGCCAGCAGTTACGGAGGGTTTGGGGGCTACACCTTC. Its translation: CASSYGGFGGYTF.

The CDR3 DNA reads TGTGCCAGCAGGGCGGGATCCAGGCACACTGAAGCTTTCTTT. Translating gives CASRAGSRHTEAFF. The rearrangement links TRBV7-2 to TRBJ1-1; D unresolved. V lost 6 bases, J lost 3 bases, and 14 bases lay in between. This CDR3 region has 14 residues. Germline lookup yields CDR1 SGHTA and CDR2 FQGNSA.

The chain couples TRBV13 to TRBJ1-1, with D possibly being TRBD1 (5 bases). Trimming shortened V by 0 bases and J by 8 bases, and 10 bases separated the two germline ends. The CDR3 is 13 residues long. Germline lookup yields CDR1 PRHDT and CDR2 FYEKMQ (reference sequence). CDR3 bases: TGTGCCAGCAGCTTAGGAAGGGGTAGGGAAGCTTTCTTT. Its translation is CASSLGRGREAFF.

This sequence joins TRBV10-2 and TRBJ1-5, with TRBD1 matching 9 bases. The germline V gene encodes CDR1 WSHSY and CDR2 SAAADI. V was pared by 3 bases and J by 0 bases, with 9 bases of the junction left unmatched. The CDR3 contains 18 residues. CDR3 bases: TGCGCCAGCAGTGACCTCGGGACAGGGAGAGGTAGCAATCAGCCCCAGCATTTT. Its translation is CASSDLGTGRGSNQPQHF.

J is TRBJ1-5 and V is TRBV6-6; 7 positions match TRBD1. Per germline, CDR1 MNHNY and CDR2 SVGAGI (reference sequence). The junction had 16 bases not matched to a gene; V was cut back by 5 bases and J by 6 bases. The CDR3 loop spans 17 amino acids. CDR3 amino acids: CASSQNLWDSRGQPQHF. In nucleotides, the CDR3 is TGTGCCAGCAGTCAAAACCTCTGGGACAGCAGGGGTCAGCCCCAGCATTTT.

This clone was recorded only once. In nucleotides, the CDR3 is TGTGCCAGCAGCCGGCGGGCTATCCAAGAGACCCAGTACTTC. Its translation is CASSRRAIQETQYF. The chain recombines TRBV14 with TRBJ2-5, with a possible D match to TRBD2 (5 bases). Trimming stripped 4 bases from V and 1 base from J, with 10 bases between. CDR1 and CDR2 from the germline V gene are SGHDN and FVKESK. The CDR3 loop spans 14 amino acids.

The J gene is TRBJ2-2, the V gene TRBV6-5; tentatively, D is TRBD1 (6 bases). Germline V gene sequence: CDR1 MNHEY, CDR2 SVGAGI. The CDR3 spans 16 residues. V dropped 0 bases and J dropped 4 bases, with 12 bases sitting between them. The CDR3 loop reads CASSYSWGLSTGELFF. As DNA, the CDR3 is TGTGCCAGCAGTTACTCGTGGGGGCTGAGCACCGGGGAGCTGTTTTTT.

The CDR3 DNA reads as TGTGCCAGCAGCCCGGGCCTCGGGGGGAATGAGCAGTTCTTC. Protein: CASSPGLGGNEQFF. The chain uses TRBV7-9 and TRBJ2-1, with 7 bases matching TRBD2. In germline, CDR1 is SEHNR, CDR2 FQNEAQ (reference sequence). J was trimmed by 7 bases and V by 5 bases; bases with no gene match: 8. The CDR3 has 14 residues.

The sample holds one count of this clone. This chain connects TRBV28 to TRBJ2-3, with 8 bases fitting TRBD2. Germline V lookup: CDR1 MDHEN, CDR2 SYDVKM. This CDR3 comprises 17 residues. V was pared by 8 bases and J by 3 bases, with 16 bases of the junction left unmatched. The CDR3 here is CASPPPGGPPFTDTQYF. The CDR3 DNA is TGTGCCAGCCCTCCCCCGGGGGGGCCTCCGTTTACAGATACGCAGTATTTT.

This rearrangement joins TRBV27 to TRBJ2-7; D gene unclear. CDR3 length: 14 residues. CDR1 MNHEY and CDR2 SMNVEV come from the germline V gene (reference sequence). V dropped 1 base and J dropped 3 bases, with 10 bases sitting between them. The CDR3 DNA sequence: TGTGCCAGCAGTTTATGGGCAGGTCTCTACGAGCAGTACTTC. Protein: CASSLWAGLYEQYF.

The rearrangement joins TRBV12-3 or TRBV12-4 to TRBJ1-2; D not resolved. V gave up 2 bases and J gave up 7 bases, with 8 bases separating them. The CDR3 sequence is 12 residues long. The CDR3, as DNA: TGTGCCAGCAGTTTAAGTCTAGGTGGCTACACCTTC. Translated, it gives CASSLSLGGYTF.

The chain carries TRBV19 and TRBJ1-4; D is perhaps TRBD1 (6 bases). From germline, CDR1 is LNHDA and CDR2 SQIVND (reference sequence). The germline V and J ends were trimmed by 7 bases and 7 bases, with 22 bases remaining between them. The CDR3 runs to 16 residues. CDR3 nucleotide sequence: TGTGCCAGTACTTGGCAGGGGAGTATTCGAGGTGAAAAACTGTTTTTT. Protein sequence: CASTWQGSIRGEKLFF.

This clone was detected a few times. The chain couples TRBV6-5 to TRBJ1-2; a weak D match, TRBD1 (5 bases). Per the germline V gene, CDR1 is MNHEY and CDR2 is SVGAGI. This CDR3 has 13 amino acids. Between the trimmed V and J ends, which lost 6 bases and 4 bases, there was a span of 12 bases. CDR3 loop: CASRGGRFYGYTF. CDR3 bases: TGTGCCAGCAGGGGGGGAAGATTCTATGGCTACACCTTC.

J is TRBJ2-7 and V is TRBV10-2; no clear D gene. Per the germline V gene, CDR1 is WSHSY and CDR2 is SAAADI. The length of the CDR3 is 15 residues. With 1 base removed from V and 5 bases from J, the gap between germline ends came to 15 bases. CDR3 in DNA: TGCGCCAGCAGTGAGTATGCAGGCGCCAAGGACGAGCAGTACTTC. Translation: CASSEYAGAKDEQYF.